Each of the 13 T cell receptor beta chains below was sequenced from the same sample in a study of cytomegalovirus exposure and HLA in healthy donors. Researchers ran the PCR with 60 Vbeta and 13 Jbeta primers. The table came from immunoSEQ multiplex PCR; TCRdb's copy has only in-frame clones and leaves some out. The data contain approximately 170,000 clones, approximately 84% of them singletons. The sample was PBMCs. Receptor source: a woman aged 40 to 50 in good health and CMV-seropositive.

As regards this clone: The germline gene is not matched at one end of the junction; a read error may be the cause. V and J are TRBV27 and TRBJ1-2; 9 bases are shared with TRBD1. CDR3 size: 14 residues. Germline V gene lookup returns CDR1 MNHEY and CDR2 SMNVEV (reference sequence). CDR3 protein: CASSPKEDRGRRSF. The CDR3 coding sequence is TGTGCCAGCAGTCCGAAAGAGGACAGGGGCCGACGCAGCTTC.

The gene calls are TRBV13 and TRBJ2-1; 13 bases map to TRBD2. The V segment lost 0 bases and the J segment 10 bases; nucleotides outside the gene matches: 9. The CDR3 extends over 17 amino acids. Germline V gene sequence: CDR1 PRHDT, CDR2 FYEKMQ (reference sequence). CDR3 loop: CASSLGLTLAGGREQFF. CDR3 coding DNA: TGTGCCAGCAGCTTAGGCCTCACACTAGCGGGGGGGAGAGAGCAGTTCTTC.

CDR3: CASSQIVGGLTEAFF. The CDR3, as DNA: TGCGCCAGCAGCCAAATCGTGGGGGGGCTCACTGAAGCTTTCTTT. This chain uses TRBV4-1 with TRBJ1-1; maybe TRBD1 (6 bases). CDR1 and CDR2 (germline): MGHRA, YSYEKL. This CDR3 contains 15 residues. Trimming took off 2 bases at V and 4 bases at J, with 14 bases between the two ends.

This clone was seen a handful of times. The V and J genes are TRBV6-1 and TRBJ1-2; no clear D gene. Germline loops: CDR1 MNHNS, CDR2 SASEGT. The CDR3 length is 13 residues. With 6 bases removed from V and 7 bases from J, the gap between germline ends came to 15 bases. CDR3 DNA: TGTGCCAGCAGAGGCCTAACCGGGTCTGGCTACACCTTC. This codes for CASRGLTGSGYTF.

The chain recombines TRBV7-9 with TRBJ1-4; D ambiguous. The CDR3 spans 16 residues. CDR1 SEHNR and CDR2 FQNEAQ come from the germline V gene (reference sequence). V was trimmed by 5 bases and J by 6 bases, leaving 19 bases between them. The CDR3 reads CASSPPGRRMDEKLFF. The DNA of the CDR3 is TGTGCCAGCAGCCCACCAGGACGGAGGATGGATGAAAAACTGTTTTTT.

The chain joins TRBV11-2 to TRBJ1-1; D ambiguous. V shed 8 bases and J shed 1 base, with 17 bases lying between them. Per the germline V gene, CDR1 is SGHAT and CDR2 is FQNNGV. This CDR3 is built from 15 residues. This CDR3 is CASRPAGLGNTEAFF. CDR3 bases: TGTGCCAGCCGCCCCGCCGGGTTGGGGAACACTGAAGCTTTCTTT.

The CDR3 nucleotides read TGTGCCAGCAGTGAGGACTTCGCGGGCCTAACACACGAGCAGTACTTC. It specifies CASSEDFAGLTHEQYF. The rearrangement uses TRBV6-1 and TRBJ2-7, with a possible D match to TRBD2 (5 bases). The CDR3 spans 16 residues. Germline CDR1 MNHNS, CDR2 SASEGT. The germline V and J ends were trimmed by 3 bases and 5 bases, with 20 bases remaining between them.

The V and J genes are TRBV5-4 and TRBJ2-7; TRBD1 might be the D (6 bases). This CDR3 comprises 14 residues. Germline V gives CDR1 SGHNT, CDR2 YYREEE (reference sequence). The V end lost 7 bases, the J end lost 3 bases, and 17 bases lay between the germline ends. The CDR3: CASHWQGRNYEQYF. CDR3 coding DNA: TGTGCCAGCCACTGGCAGGGGAGAAACTACGAGCAGTACTTC.

The chain employs TRBV6-1 and TRBJ1-5; D not resolved. The CDR3 contains 15 residues. In germline, CDR1 is MNHNS, CDR2 SASEGT. The V end lost 7 bases, the J end lost 7 bases, and 20 bases lay between the germline ends. CDR3 amino acids: CASTTERLDYQPQHF. The CDR3 bases are TGTGCCAGCACCACTGAACGACTGGATTACCAGCCCCAGCATTTT.

This clone has only one observation. CDR3 residues: CASSLAGGLALTF. The DNA of the CDR3 is TGTGCCAGCAGCCTCGCCGGGGGACTTGCCCTGACTTTC. The rearrangement links TRBV14 to TRBJ2-6; weak D call: TRBD2 (6 bases). Germline lookup yields CDR1 SGHDN and CDR2 FVKESK. V lost 4 bases and J lost 15, with 16 bases in between. The length of the CDR3 is 13 residues.

V gene TRBV27 combines with J gene TRBJ2-2; 11 bases are shared with TRBD1. Unmatched junction bases numbered 8, after V lost 6 bases and J lost 8 bases. The CDR3 is made up of 15 amino acids. Germline V lookup: CDR1 MNHEY, CDR2 SMNVEV (reference sequence). CDR3 protein: CASSPDRGRLGELFF. The CDR3 nucleotides read TGTGCCAGCAGCCCGGACAGGGGGCGCTTGGGGGAGCTGTTTTTT.

The CDR3 here is CASSPRQSANEKLFF. CDR3 DNA sequence: TGTGCCAGCAGTCCACGACAGTCAGCTAATGAAAAACTGTTTTTT. This rearrangement joins TRBV6-5 to TRBJ1-4, with D possibly matching TRBD1 (5 bases). The CDR3 consists of 15 residues. The ends were cut back, 5 bases at V and 3 bases at J, with 13 bases in the middle. Germline V lookup: CDR1 MNHEY, CDR2 SVGAGI.

This clone was detected only once. This chain connects TRBV5-1 to TRBJ2-2, with D tentatively TRBD2 (5 bases). The V gene lost 2 bases and the J gene lost 5 bases, with 10 bases spanning the gap. The V gene's germline CDR1 is SGHRS and CDR2 YFSETQ. The length of the CDR3 is 14 residues. CDR3 DNA sequence: TGCGCCAGCAGCTTCGGGGAAGGTACCGGGGAGCTGTTTTTT. Its protein product is CASSFGEGTGELFF.